This T cell receptor beta chain derives from a study of blood T cell repertoires in COVID-19. Study overall: T cells, B-cell-depleted T cells, or PBMCs supplied cDNA or gDNA.

This CDR3 region has 14 residues. Trimming removed 3 bases at V and 5 bases at J, with 11 bases between. CDR1 and CDR2 (germline): MNHEY, SMNVEV (reference sequence). Measured with immunoSEQ multiplex PCR; TCRdb has only the in-frame clones, and not every one. In the table there are some 85,000 clones, about 80% of which are singletons. Specimen: peripheral blood. The TCR originated in a human donor in a cohort sampled during active COVID-19. This rearrangement joins TRBV27 to TRBJ2-1; no clear D. CDR3 sequence (DNA): TGTGCCAGCAGTTTGTTGACTGGAGACAATGAGCAGTTCTTC. It translates to CASSLLTGDNEQFF.